This T cell receptor (beta chain) was recovered during a study of post-analysis software for immune sequencing data. This CDR3 is built from 14 residues. Study-level points and caveats: Controls showed lower frequencies than patients for roughly five TRBV segments, and TRBV5-6, TRBV5-1 and TRBV20-1 were among these.

In the case of this clonotype: The antigen remains undetermined. Compared with germline, one end of the junction differs, possibly owing to a read error.

Libraries were made from TCR beta cDNA, and they carried unique molecular identifiers. TCRdb reanalysed the PCR reads using MiXCR and keeps one entry per CDR3 protein. The sample yields over 150,000 distinct CDR3 sequences, around 28% seen once. Sequencing was performed on blood. This receptor was obtained from a girl aged 10-17 years with multiple sclerosis. This sequence joins TRBV12-3 or TRBV12-4 and TRBJ2-1; no reliable D call. CDR3 bases: TGTGCCAGCAGTTTAGGGGCGAGAGCAAATGAGGAGTTCTTC. Translation gives CASSLGARANEEFF.